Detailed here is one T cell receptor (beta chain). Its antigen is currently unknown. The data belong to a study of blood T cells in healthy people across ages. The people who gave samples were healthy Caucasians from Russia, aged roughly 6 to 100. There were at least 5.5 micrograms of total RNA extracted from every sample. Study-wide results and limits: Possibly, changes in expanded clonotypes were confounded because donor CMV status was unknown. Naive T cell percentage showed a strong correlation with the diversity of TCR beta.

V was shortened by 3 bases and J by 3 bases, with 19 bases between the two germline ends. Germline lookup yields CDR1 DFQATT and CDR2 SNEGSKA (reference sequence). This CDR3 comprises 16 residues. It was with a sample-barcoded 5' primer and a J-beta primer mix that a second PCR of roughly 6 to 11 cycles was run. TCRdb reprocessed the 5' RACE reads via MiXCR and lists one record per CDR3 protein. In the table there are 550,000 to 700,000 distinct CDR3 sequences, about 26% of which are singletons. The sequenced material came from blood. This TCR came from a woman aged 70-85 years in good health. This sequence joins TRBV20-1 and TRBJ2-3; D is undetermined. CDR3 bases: TGCAGTGCTAGGACCCTCAAGTATATCAAAACAGATACGCAGTATTTT. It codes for CSARTLKYIKTDTQYF.